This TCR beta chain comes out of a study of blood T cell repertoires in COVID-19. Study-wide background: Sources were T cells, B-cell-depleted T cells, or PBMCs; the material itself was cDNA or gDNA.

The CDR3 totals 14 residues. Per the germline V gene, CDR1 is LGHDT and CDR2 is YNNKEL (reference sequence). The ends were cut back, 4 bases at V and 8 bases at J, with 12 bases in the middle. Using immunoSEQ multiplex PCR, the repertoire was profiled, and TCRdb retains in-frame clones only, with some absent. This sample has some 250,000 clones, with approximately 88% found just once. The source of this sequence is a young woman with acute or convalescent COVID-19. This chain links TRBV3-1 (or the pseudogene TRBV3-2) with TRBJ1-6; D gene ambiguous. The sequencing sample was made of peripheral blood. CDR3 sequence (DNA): TGTGCCAGCAGCCCTTCTAACTCTTATTCACCCCTCCACTTT. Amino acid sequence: CASSPSNSYSPLHF.